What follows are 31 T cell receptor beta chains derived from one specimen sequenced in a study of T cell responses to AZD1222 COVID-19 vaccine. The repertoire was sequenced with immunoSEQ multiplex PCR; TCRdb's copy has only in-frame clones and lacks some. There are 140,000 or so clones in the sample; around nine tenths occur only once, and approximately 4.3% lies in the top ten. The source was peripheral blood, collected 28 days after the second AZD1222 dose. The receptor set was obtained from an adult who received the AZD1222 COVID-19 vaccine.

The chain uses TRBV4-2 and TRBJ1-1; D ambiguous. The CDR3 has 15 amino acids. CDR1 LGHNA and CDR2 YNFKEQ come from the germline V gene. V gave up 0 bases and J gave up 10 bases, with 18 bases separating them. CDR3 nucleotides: TGTGCCAGCAGCCAAGAATCCAGGCAGGCCTCTGGAGCTTTCTTT. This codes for CASSQESRQASGAFF.

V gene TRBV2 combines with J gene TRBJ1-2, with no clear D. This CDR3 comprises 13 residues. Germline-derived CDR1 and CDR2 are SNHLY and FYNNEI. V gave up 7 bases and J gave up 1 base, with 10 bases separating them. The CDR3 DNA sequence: TGTGCCAGCAAGCGACAAAGTAACTATGGCTACACCTTC. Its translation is CASKRQSNYGYTF.

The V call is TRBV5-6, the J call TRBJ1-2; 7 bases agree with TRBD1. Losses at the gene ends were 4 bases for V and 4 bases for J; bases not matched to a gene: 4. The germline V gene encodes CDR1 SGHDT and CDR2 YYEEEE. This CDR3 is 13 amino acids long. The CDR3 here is CASSPGGRYGYTF. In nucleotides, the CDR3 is TGTGCCAGCAGCCCAGGGGGACGCTATGGCTACACCTTC.

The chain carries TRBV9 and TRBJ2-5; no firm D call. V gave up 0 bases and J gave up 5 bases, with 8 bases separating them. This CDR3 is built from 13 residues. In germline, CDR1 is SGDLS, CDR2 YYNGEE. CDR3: CASSVAPAETQYF. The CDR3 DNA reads TGTGCCAGCAGCGTAGCACCCGCCGAGACCCAGTACTTC.

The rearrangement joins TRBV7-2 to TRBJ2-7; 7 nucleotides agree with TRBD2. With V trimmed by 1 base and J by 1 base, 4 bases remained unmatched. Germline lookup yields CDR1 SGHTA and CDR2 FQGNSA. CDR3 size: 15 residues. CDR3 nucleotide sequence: TGTGCCAGCAGCTTAGGGGGTAGCGGGTCCTACGAGCAGTACTTC. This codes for CASSLGGSGSYEQYF.

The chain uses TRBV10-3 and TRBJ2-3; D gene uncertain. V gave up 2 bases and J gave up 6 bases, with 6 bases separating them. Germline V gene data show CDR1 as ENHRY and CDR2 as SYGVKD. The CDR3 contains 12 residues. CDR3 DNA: TGTGCCATCAGTGAGAGGGCGGATACGCAGTATTTT. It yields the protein CAISERADTQYF.

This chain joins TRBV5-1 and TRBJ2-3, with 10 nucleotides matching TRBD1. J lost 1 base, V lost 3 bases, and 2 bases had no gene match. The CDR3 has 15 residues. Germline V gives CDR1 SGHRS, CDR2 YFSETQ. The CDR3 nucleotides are TGCGCCAGCAGCTGGGACAGGGGAGGCACAGATACGCAGTATTTT. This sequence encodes CASSWDRGGTDTQYF.

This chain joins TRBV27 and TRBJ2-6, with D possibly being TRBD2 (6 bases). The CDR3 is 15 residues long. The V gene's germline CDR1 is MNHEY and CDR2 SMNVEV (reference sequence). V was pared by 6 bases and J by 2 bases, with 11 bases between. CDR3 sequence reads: CASRAGGTGANVLTF. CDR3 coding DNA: TGTGCCAGCAGGGCGGGCGGGACTGGGGCCAACGTCCTGACTTTC. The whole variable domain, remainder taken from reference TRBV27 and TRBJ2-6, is EAQVTQNPRYLITVTGKKLTVTCSQNMNHEYMSWYRQDPGLGLRQIYYSMNVEVTDKGDVPEGYKVSRKEKRNFPLILESPSPNQTSLYFCASRAGGTGANVLTFGAGSRLTVL.

The CDR3 coding sequence is TGTGCCAGCAGCTTAGTCGCCCAGGGACAGAAAGAGACCCAGTACTTC. Amino acids: CASSLVAQGQKETQYF. V is TRBV7-9 and J is TRBJ2-5; 7 bases map to TRBD1. This CDR3 spans 16 amino acids. Unmatched junction bases numbered 8, after V lost 1 base and J lost 3 bases. Germline CDR1 and CDR2: SEHNR and FQNEAQ (reference sequence). Full variable domain (missing parts from reference TRBV7-9 and TRBJ2-5): DTGVSQNPRHKITKRGQNVTFRCDPISEHNRLYWYRQTLGQGPEFLTYFQNEAQLEKSRLLSDRFSAERPKGSFSTLEIQRTEQGDSAMYLCASSLVAQGQKETQYFGPGTRLLVL.

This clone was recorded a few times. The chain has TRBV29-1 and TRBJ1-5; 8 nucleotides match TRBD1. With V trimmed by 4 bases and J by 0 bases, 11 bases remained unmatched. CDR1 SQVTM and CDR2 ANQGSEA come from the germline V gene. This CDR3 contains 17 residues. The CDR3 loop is CSVAERAGGNSNQPQHF. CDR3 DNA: TGCAGCGTTGCCGAGCGGGCAGGGGGCAATAGCAATCAGCCCCAGCATTTT. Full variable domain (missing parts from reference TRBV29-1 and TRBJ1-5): SAVISQKPSRDICQRGTSLTIQCQVDSQVTMMFWYRQQPGQSLTLIATANQGSEATYESGFVIDKFPISRPNLTFSTLTVSNMSPEDSSIYLCSVAERAGGNSNQPQHFGDGTRLSIL.

Written as DNA, the CDR3 is TGTGCCAGCAGCTCAGACCGAACCTACACGTACAATGAGCAGTTCTTC. Translated, it gives CASSSDRTYTYNEQFF. The V and J genes are TRBV5-6 and TRBJ2-1; D unclear. This CDR3 region has 16 residues. Germline V gene sequence: CDR1 SGHDT, CDR2 YYEEEE. V lost 3 bases, J lost 4 bases, and 17 bases lay in between.

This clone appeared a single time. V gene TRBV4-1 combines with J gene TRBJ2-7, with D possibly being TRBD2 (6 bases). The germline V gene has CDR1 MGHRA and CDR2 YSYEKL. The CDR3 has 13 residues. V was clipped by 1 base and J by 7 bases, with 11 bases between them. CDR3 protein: CASSQAPGGEQYF. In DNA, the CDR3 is TGCGCCAGCAGCCAAGCTCCCGGGGGAGAGCAGTACTTC.

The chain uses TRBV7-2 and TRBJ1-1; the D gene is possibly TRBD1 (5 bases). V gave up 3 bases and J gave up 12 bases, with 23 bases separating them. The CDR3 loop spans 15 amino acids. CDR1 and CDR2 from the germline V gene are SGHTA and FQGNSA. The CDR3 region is CASSFASPSGDETFF. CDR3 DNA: TGTGCCAGCAGCTTTGCAAGCCCCTCGGGGGACGAAACTTTCTTT.

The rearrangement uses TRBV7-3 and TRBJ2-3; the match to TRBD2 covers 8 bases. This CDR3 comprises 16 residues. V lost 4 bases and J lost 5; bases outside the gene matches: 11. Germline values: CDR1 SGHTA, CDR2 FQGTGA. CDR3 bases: TGTGCCAGCAGCTCCTGGTCTAGCGGGCCGGAAGATACGCAGTATTTT. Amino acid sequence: CASSSWSSGPEDTQYF.

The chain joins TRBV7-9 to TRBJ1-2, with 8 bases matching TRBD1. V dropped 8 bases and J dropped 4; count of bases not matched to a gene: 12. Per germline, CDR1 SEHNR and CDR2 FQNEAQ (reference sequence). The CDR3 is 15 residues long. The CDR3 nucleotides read TGTGCCAGCTCGCTCGGACAGGGAGGGGTCTATGGCTACACCTTC. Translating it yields CASSLGQGGVYGYTF.

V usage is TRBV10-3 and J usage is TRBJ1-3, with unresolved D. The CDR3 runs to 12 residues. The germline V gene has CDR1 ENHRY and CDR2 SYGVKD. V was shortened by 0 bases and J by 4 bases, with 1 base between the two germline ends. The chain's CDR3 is CAISESGNTIYF. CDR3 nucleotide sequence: TGTGCCATCAGTGAGTCCGGAAACACCATATATTTT.

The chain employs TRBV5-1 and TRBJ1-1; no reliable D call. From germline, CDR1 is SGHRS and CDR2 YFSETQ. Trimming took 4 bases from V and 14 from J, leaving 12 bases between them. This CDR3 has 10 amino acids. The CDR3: CASSPIPWFF. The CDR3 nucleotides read TGCGCCAGCAGCCCGATCCCCTGGTTCTTT.

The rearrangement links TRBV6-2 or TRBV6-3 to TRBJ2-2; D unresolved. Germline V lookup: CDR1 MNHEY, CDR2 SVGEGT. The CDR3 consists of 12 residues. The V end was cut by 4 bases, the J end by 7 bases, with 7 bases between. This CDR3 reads CASSLAHGELFF. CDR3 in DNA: TGTGCCAGCAGTTTGGCCCACGGGGAGCTGTTTTTT.

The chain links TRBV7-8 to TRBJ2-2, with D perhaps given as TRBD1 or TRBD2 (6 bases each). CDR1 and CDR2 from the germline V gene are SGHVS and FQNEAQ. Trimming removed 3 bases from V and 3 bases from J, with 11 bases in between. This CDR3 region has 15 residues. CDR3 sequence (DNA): TGTGCCAGCAGCTTTGGGGGGCGCGACACCGGGGAGCTGTTTTTT. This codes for CASSFGGRDTGELFF.

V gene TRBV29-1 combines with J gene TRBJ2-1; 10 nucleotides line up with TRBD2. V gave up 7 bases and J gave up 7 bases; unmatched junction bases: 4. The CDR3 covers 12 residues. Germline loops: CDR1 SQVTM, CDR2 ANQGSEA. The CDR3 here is CSGGLADNEQFF. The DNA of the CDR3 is TGCAGCGGTGGACTAGCGGATAATGAGCAGTTCTTC.

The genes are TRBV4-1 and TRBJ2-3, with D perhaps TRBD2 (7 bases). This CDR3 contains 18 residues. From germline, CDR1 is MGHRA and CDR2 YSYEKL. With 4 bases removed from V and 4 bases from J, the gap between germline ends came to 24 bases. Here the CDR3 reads CASSLPSRPGEGADTQYF. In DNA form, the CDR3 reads TGCGCCAGCAGCCTACCTAGCCGTCCAGGGGAGGGGGCAGATACGCAGTATTTT.

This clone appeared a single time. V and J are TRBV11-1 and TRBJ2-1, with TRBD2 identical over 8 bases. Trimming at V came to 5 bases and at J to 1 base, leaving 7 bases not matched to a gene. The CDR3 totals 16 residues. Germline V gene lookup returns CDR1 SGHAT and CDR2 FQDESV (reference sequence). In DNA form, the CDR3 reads TGTGCCAGCAGCGAGCGGGGGAACCCATCCTACAATGAGCAGTTCTTC. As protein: CASSERGNPSYNEQFF.

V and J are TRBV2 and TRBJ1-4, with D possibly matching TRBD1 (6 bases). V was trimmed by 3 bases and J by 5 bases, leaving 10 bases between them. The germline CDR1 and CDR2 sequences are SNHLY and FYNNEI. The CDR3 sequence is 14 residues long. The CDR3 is CASSDGGLNEKLFF. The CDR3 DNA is TGTGCCAGCAGTGACGGGGGCCTCAATGAAAAACTGTTTTTT.

CDR3 nucleotides: TGTGCCAGCAGTTTTGTCTCCTACGAGCAGTACTTC. Amino acids: CASSFVSYEQYF. The V and J genes are TRBV12-3 or TRBV12-4 and TRBJ2-7; D gene ambiguous. The CDR3 contains 12 residues. With 3 bases removed from V and 0 bases from J, the gap between germline ends came to 3 bases.

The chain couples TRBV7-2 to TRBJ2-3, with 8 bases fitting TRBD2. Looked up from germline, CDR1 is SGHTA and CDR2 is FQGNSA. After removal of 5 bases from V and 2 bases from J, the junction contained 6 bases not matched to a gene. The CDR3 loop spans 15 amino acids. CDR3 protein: CASSQGLGDTDTQYF. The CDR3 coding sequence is TGTGCCAGCAGCCAGGGACTAGGTGACACAGATACGCAGTATTTT.

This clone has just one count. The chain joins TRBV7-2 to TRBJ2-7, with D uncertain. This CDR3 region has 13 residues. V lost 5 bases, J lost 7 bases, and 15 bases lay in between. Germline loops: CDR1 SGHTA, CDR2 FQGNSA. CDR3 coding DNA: TGTGCCAGCAGCCCCGCCCAAGCAGGAGAGCAGTACTTC. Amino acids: CASSPAQAGEQYF.

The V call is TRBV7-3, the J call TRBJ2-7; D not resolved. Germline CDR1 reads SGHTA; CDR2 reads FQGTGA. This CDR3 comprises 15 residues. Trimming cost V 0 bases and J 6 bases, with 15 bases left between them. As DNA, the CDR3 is TGTGCCAGCAGCTTAACGAGACTGAACCGGCGCGAGCAGTACTTC. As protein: CASSLTRLNRREQYF.

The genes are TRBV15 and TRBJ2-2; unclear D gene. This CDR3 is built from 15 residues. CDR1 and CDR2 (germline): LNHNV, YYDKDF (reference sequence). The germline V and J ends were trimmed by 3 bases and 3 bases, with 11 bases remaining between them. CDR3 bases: TGTGCCACCAGCAGGGGTTATGGGGACACCGGGGAGCTGTTTTTT. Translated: CATSRGYGDTGELFF.

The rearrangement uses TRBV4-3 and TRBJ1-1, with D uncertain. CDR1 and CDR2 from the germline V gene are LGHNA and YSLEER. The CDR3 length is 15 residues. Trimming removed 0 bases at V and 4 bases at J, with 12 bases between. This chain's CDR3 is CASSQDVYVGTEAFF. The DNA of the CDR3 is TGCGCCAGCAGCCAAGATGTTTACGTGGGCACTGAAGCTTTCTTT.

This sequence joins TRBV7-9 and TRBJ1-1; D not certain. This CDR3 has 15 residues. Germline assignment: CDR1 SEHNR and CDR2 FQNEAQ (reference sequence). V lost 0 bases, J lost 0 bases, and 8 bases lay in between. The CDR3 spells CASSLAPTLNTEAFF. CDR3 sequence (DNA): TGTGCCAGCAGCTTAGCGCCTACATTGAACACTGAAGCTTTCTTT.

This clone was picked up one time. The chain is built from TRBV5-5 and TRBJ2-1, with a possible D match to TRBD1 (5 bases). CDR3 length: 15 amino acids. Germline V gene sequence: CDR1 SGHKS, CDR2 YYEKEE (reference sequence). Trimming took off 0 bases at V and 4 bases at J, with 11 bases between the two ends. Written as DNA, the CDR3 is TGTGCCAGCAGCTTGGAAGGACAACCTTACAATGAGCAGTTCTTC. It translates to CASSLEGQPYNEQFF.